The 8 T cell receptor beta chains presented below share a single source sample, sequenced in a study of shared clonotypes between healthy human individuals. The repertoire was sequenced with immunoSEQ multiplex PCR; TCRdb's copy has only in-frame clones and lacks some. The sample lists 300,000 to 400,000 clones, over 70% seen once, with 8% to 13% in the top ten. The specimen sequenced was memory CD4+ T cells sorted from blood. Subset specified: CD45RA-negative fraction. The receptors stem from a man aged 25-40 years in good health.

The V call is TRBV20-1, the J call TRBJ2-7; D remains unclear. Germline values: CDR1 DFQATT, CDR2 SNEGSKA (reference sequence). CDR3 size: 11 residues. The V end was cut by 1 base, the J end by 7 bases, with 8 bases between. The CDR3 DNA is TGCAGTGCTAGAGCGGGCCATGAGCAGTACTTC. Its protein product is CSARAGHEQYF.

The rearrangement uses TRBV9 and TRBJ2-1; D ambiguous. Trimming left V 0 bases short and J 1 base short, with 8 bases between. Germline V gene sequence: CDR1 SGDLS, CDR2 YYNGEE. This CDR3 contains 15 residues. The CDR3 reads CASSVVGQSYNEQFF. CDR3 DNA: TGTGCCAGCAGCGTAGTTGGGCAGTCCTACAATGAGCAGTTCTTC.

The chain employs TRBV4-1 and TRBJ2-7; 8 bases match TRBD1. Germline-derived CDR1 and CDR2 are MGHRA and YSYEKL. The trim removed 1 base at V and 3 bases at J, leaving 5 bases unmatched. The CDR3 length is 15 residues. The CDR3 reads CASSQGLTGGYEQYF. For the CDR3, the DNA is TGCGCCAGCAGCCAAGGCCTCACAGGGGGCTACGAGCAGTACTTC.

This clone was observed a few times. CDR3 sequence: CASSPGRGLAYEQFF. The CDR3 coding sequence is TGTGCCAGTAGTCCGGGGCGTGGACTAGCGTATGAGCAGTTCTTC. The chain uses TRBV19 and TRBJ2-1, with 9 bases lining up with TRBD2. V lost 5 bases to trimming and J lost 8 bases; unmatched junction nucleotides: 10. The CDR3 spans 15 residues. The V gene's germline CDR1 is LNHDA and CDR2 SQIVND (reference sequence).

CDR3 amino acids: CATSRGYGGSYNEQFF. CDR3 nucleotide sequence: TGTGCCACCAGCAGAGGATACGGCGGATCCTACAATGAGCAGTTCTTC. The rearrangement joins TRBV15 to TRBJ2-1; no clear D. The CDR3 is 16 amino acids. CDR1 LNHNV and CDR2 YYDKDF come from the germline V gene (reference sequence). Trimming left V 1 base short and J 1 base short, with 11 bases between.

The chain is built from TRBV29-1 and TRBJ1-1; D is possibly TRBD1 (6 bases). Between the trimmed V and J ends, which lost 6 bases and 6 bases, there was a span of 17 bases. The CDR3 extends over 13 amino acids. CDR1 is SQVTM, CDR2 ANQGSEA, per germline. The CDR3 region has the DNA TGCAGCGTCTCCGTGGGGGCAACCTCTGAAGCTTTCTTT. This gives the protein CSVSVGATSEAFF. The whole variable domain, remainder taken from reference TRBV29-1 and TRBJ1-1, is SAVISQKPSRDICQRGTSLTIQCQVDSQVTMMFWYRQQPGQSLTLIATANQGSEATYESGFVIDKFPISRPNLTFSTLTVSNMSPEDSSIYLCSVSVGATSEAFFGQGTRLTVV.

The CDR3 region has the DNA TGTGCCAGTAGTATAGGCGGGAGCATTGATACGCAGTATTTT. As protein: CASSIGGSIDTQYF. The chain employs TRBV19 and TRBJ2-3, with TRBD2 identical over 7 bases. Germline V gene data show CDR1 as LNHDA and CDR2 as SQIVND (reference sequence). CDR3 length: 14 amino acids. V was pared by 1 base and J by 6 bases, with 4 bases of the junction left unmatched. Using reference TRBV19 and TRBJ2-3 for the parts outside the CDR3, the full variable domain is DGGITQSPKYLFRKEGQNVTLSCEQNLNHDAMYWYRQDPGQGLRLIYYSQIVNDFQKGDIAEGYSVSREKKESFPLTVTSAQKNPTAFYLCASSIGGSIDTQYFGPGTRLTVL.

This chain links TRBV28 with TRBJ1-1, with 10 bases identical to TRBD1. The CDR3 is 16 amino acids. Looked up from germline, CDR1 is MDHEN and CDR2 is SYDVKM. J gave up 4 bases and V 6 bases, and 11 bases lay outside the gene matches. The chain's CDR3 is CASRTAAGTGATEAFF. The CDR3 DNA reads TGTGCCAGCAGAACCGCTGCCGGGACAGGGGCCACTGAAGCTTTCTTT.